This TCR beta chain stems from a study of breast tumors, draining lymph nodes, adjacent tissues. Study-level results: Findings are consistent with lymph node origin and intratumoral expansion of most tumor T cells. Tumor repertoires ranked between lymph nodes and nontumor tissue in diversity, with V and J gene preferences.

In germline, CDR1 is SGHTA, CDR2 FQGNSA. This CDR3 contains 15 residues. Trimming cost V 5 bases and J 5 bases; bases outside gene matches: 9. MiXCR, run by TCRdb on the multiplex PCR reads, gives a single entry per CDR3 protein. The data show roughly 15,000 distinct CDR3 sequences, with approximately 51% seen just once and roughly 15% held by the top ten. This clonotype rates as medium-sized. What it binds is not known. The V gene is TRBV7-2, the J gene TRBJ2-7; 10 positions match TRBD2. Sequencing was performed on tumor-adjacent breast tissue. This sequence originates from a female donor with breast cancer. Some clones in this sample may be carry-over from other donors' samples. Here the CDR3 DNA reads TGTGCCAGCAGCCAAGCAACTAGCGGGAAGGACGAGCAGTACTTC. This codes for CASSQATSGKDEQYF.